This TCR beta chain was captured by sequencing in a study of CD8+ T cells in alopecia areata. Study details: Twice daily, treated patients received 5 to 10 mg of oral tofacitinib. People stayed on tofacitinib for 6 to 18 months, then stopped the drug for 6 months. Study-level points and caveats: More clonal than normal scalp was lesional scalp, particularly alopecia totalis/universalis.

Reverse transcription of extracted RNA yielded cDNA, which provided the sequencing template. Repertoires were generated with immunoSEQ multiplex PCR, while TCRdb's copy carries only in-frame clones and drops some. In the table there are 140,000 to 150,000 clones, about 51% of which are singletons. About this clone itself: What it recognizes is unknown.

The CDR3 covers 14 residues. CDR1 and CDR2 (germline): MNHEY, SMNVEV (reference sequence). Trimming cost V 5 bases and J 6 bases, with 17 bases left between them. The sample consisted of CD4+ T cells sorted from blood, taken at week 0. This chain links TRBV27 with TRBJ2-7; maybe TRBD2 (6 bases). The source is a human donor with alopecia areata. CDR3 in DNA: TGTGCCAGCAGTCGCCGGGACTCGACTGGCGAGCAGTACTTC. It translates to CASSRRDSTGEQYF.